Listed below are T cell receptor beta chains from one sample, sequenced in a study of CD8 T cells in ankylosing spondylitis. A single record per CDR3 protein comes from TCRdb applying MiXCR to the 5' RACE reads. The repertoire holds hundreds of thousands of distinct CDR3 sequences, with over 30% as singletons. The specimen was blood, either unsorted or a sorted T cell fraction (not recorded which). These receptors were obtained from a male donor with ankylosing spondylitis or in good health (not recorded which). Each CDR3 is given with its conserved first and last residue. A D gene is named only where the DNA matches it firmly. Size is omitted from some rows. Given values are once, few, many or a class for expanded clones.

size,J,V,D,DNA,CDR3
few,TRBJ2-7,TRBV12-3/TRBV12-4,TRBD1,TGTGCCAGCAGTAAGGGACAGGGGTTGGGCGAGCAGTACTTC,CASSKGQGLGEQYF
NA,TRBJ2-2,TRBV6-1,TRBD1,TGTGCCAGCAGTGACCCGCAGGGGGCGGCCGGGGAGCTGTTTTTT,CASSDPQGAAGELFF
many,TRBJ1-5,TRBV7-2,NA,TGTGCCAGCAGCTTTGACAGCAATCAGCCCCAGCATTTT,CASSFDSNQPQHF
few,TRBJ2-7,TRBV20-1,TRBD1,TGCAGTGCTAGAGACGGGACAGGCCCCAACGAGCAGTACTTC,CSARDGTGPNEQYF
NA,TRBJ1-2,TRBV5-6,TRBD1,TGTGCCAGCCAGGGTCCGGGACAGGGCCTGGGGGGCTACACCTTC,CASQGPGQGLGGYTF
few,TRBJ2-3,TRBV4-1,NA,TGCGCCAGCAGCCAAGAAGGGGACTCCTGGGATACGCAGTATTTT,CASSQEGDSWDTQYF
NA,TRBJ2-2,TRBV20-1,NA,TGCAGTGCTAGTCTGAGGCGCGACACCGGGGAGCTGTTTTTT,CSASLRRDTGELFF
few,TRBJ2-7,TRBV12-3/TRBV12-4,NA,TGTGCCAGCAGTTTGGAGGAGGGCCCCTACGAGCAGTACTTC,CASSLEEGPYEQYF
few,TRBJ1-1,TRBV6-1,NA,TGTGCCAGCAGAGATCCGGGACTTGCTGAAGCTTTCTTT,CASRDPGLAEAFF
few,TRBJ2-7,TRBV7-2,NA,TGTGCCAGCAGTTTAGGGGAGTACGAGCAGTACTTC,CASSLGEYEQYF
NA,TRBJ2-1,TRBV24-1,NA,TGTGCCACCAGTGATTTCAGGCAATACGACAATGAGCAGTTCTTC,CATSDFRQYDNEQFF
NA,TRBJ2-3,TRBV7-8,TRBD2,TGTGCCAGCATCTCAACTTGGACTAGCGGGGGGGCCGGGACAGATACGCAGTATTTT,CASISTWTSGGAGTDTQYF
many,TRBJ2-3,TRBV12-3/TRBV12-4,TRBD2,TGTGCCAGCTTAGGTAGCGGGGGGTTAGGGCAGTATTTT,CASLGSGGLGQYF
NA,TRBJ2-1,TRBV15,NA,TGTGCCACCAGCAGTCTGGACGACGGATACAATGAGCAGTTCTTC,CATSSLDDGYNEQFF
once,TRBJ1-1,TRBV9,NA,TGTGCCAGCAGCGTAGGAGTCGGGGAAGCTTTCTTT,CASSVGVGEAFF
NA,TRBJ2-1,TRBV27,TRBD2,TGTGCCAGCAGTTTATCGGGAGGGTTGACTTTAAACAATGAGCAGTTCTTC,CASSLSGGLTLNNEQFF
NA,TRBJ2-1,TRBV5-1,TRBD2,TGCGCCAGCAGCTTGGAAGGACTAGCGGGGGGCCCGAACGACAATGAGCAGTTCTTC,CASSLEGLAGGPNDNEQFF
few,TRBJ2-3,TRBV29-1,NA,TGCAGCGTTGTCAGGGAGACAGATACGCAGTATTTT,CSVVRETDTQYF
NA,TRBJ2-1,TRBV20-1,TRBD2,TGCAGTGCTTTCTCGGGGGGGGCACTATCGAATGAGCAGTTCTTC,CSAFSGGALSNEQFF
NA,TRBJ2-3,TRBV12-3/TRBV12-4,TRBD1,TGTGCCAGCAGTGAGACAGGGTCCTCAGATACGCAGTATTTT,CASSETGSSDTQYF
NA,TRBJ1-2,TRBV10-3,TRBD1,TGTGCCATCAGCGAGCCGGGACAGGGGGCGCAAGGCTACACCTTC,CAISEPGQGAQGYTF
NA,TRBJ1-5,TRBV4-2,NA,TGTGCCAGCAGCCAAGACGGAGGGGGGGATAGCAATCAGCCCCAGCATTTT,CASSQDGGGDSNQPQHF
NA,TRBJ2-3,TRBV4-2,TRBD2,TGTGCCAGCAGCCAAGGGACTAGCGCGCAGTATTTT,CASSQGTSAQYF
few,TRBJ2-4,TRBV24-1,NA,TGTGCCACCAGTGCGGAGGGAAACATTCAGTACTTC,CATSAEGNIQYF
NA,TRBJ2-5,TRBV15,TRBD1,TGTGCCACCAGCAGGGGACAGAGAAAAGAGACCCAGTACTTC,CATSRGQRKETQYF
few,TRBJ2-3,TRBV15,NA,TGTGCCACCAGCATCGGAGGAGATACGCAGTATTTT,CATSIGGDTQYF
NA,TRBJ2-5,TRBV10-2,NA,TGCGCCAGCAGTGAGCCGGGGGCCCTCCTTAAAGAGACCCAGTACTTC,CASSEPGALLKETQYF
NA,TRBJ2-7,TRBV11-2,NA,TGTGCCAGCACAAGAAGCAGGTACGAGCAGTACTTC,CASTRSRYEQYF
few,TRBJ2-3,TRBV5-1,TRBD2,TGCGCCAGCAGCTTGAAGACCGGGACTAGCGGGACAGATACGCAGTATTTT,CASSLKTGTSGTDTQYF
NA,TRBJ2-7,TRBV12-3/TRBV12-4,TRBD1,TGTGCCAGCAGGGACAGGTCCTACGAGCAGTACTTC,CASRDRSYEQYF
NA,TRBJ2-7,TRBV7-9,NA,TGTGCCAGCAGCCCCCCCGGGGAACCCCCCTACGAGCAGTACTTC,CASSPPGEPPYEQYF
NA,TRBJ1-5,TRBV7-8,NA,TGTGCCAGCAACCCTATCCCGGACCATCAGCCCCAGCATTTT,CASNPIPDHQPQHF
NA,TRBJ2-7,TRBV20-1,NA,TGCAGTGCTCCGACGGCCTTCCCCAACAACGAGCAGTACTTC,CSAPTAFPNNEQYF
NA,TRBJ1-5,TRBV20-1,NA,TGCAGTGCTAGATCCCCTTGGGGCCGAACTTATAGCAATCAGCCCCAGCATTTT,CSARSPWGRTYSNQPQHF
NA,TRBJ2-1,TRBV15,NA,TGTGCCACCGGGGCGGTCGTTAATGAGCAGTTCTTC,CATGAVVNEQFF
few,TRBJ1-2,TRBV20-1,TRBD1,TGCAGTGCTTGGGACAGTCGGGGCTACACCTTC,CSAWDSRGYTF
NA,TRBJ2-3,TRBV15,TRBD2,TGTGCCACCAGCAGAGACCTAGCGGGGGCCGGGGGAGATACGCAGTATTTT,CATSRDLAGAGGDTQYF
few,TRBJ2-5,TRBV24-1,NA,TGTGCCACCAGTGATTCAGCAACAGGGACCAACCAAGAGACCCAGTACTTC,CATSDSATGTNQETQYF
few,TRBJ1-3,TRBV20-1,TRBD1,TGCAGTGCTAGACCGGGACAGGGAGCCTCTGGAAACACCATATATTTT,CSARPGQGASGNTIYF
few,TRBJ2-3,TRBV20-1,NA,TGCAGTGCGCTAGTTGAGCCTCTTACTGGGAATACGCAGTATTTT,CSALVEPLTGNTQYF
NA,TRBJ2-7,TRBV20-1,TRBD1,TGCAGTGCTCTCTTTCGGGGACAGGGAAGCTCCTACGAGCAGTACTTC,CSALFRGQGSSYEQYF
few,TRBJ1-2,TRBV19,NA,TGTGCCAGCAGCGCTGGACAGATCTACTATGGCTACACCTTC,CASSAGQIYYGYTF
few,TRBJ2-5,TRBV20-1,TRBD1,TGCAGTGCTACCCCGGACAGGGCGGAGACCCAGTACTTC,CSATPDRAETQYF
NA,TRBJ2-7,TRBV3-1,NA,TGTGCCAGCAGCGACAGAGACTACGAGCAGTACTTC,CASSDRDYEQYF
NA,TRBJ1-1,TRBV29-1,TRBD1,TGCAGCGTGAGTGGGACAGTCACTGAAGCTTTCTTT,CSVSGTVTEAFF
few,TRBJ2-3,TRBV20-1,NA,TGCAGTGCCGCCCTTTACAGGGTAGGACCAGATACGCAGTATTTT,CSAALYRVGPDTQYF
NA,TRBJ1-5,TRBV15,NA,TGTGCCACCAGCAGAGACCTGGCAGTTAGTCAGCCCCAGCATTTT,CATSRDLAVSQPQHF
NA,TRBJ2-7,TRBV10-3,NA,TGTGCAAATCCCCAGGGGTCCTACGAGCAGTACTTC,CANPQGSYEQYF
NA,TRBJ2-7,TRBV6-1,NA,TGTGCCAGCACCCCCGCAGGGGCTACCTACGAGCAGTACTTC,CASTPAGATYEQYF
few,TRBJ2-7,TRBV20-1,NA,TGCAGTGCTAGAGATCCCACAGGCGGTTACGAGCAGTACTTC,CSARDPTGGYEQYF
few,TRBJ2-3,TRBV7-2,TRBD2,TGTGCCAGCAGCTCCCAGCGGGGGGGCCTAGATACGCAGTATTTT,CASSSQRGGLDTQYF
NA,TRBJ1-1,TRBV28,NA,TGTGCCAGCAGTTTTGCATCCAGGGCGAACACTGAAGCTTTCTTT,CASSFASRANTEAFF
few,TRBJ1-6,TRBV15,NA,TGTGCCACCAGCAGGGTCTCTTCACCCCTCCACTTT,CATSRVSSPLHF
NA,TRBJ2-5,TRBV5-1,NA,TGCGCCAGCAGCAACCACCGGGATTCCCAAGAGACCCAGTACTTC,CASSNHRDSQETQYF
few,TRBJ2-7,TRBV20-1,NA,TGCAGTGCTTTCCCGGGCCTAGGCTACGAGCAGTACTTC,CSAFPGLGYEQYF
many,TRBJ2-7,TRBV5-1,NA,TGCGCCAGCAGCTTGGTCGGGGACGAGCAGTACTTC,CASSLVGDEQYF
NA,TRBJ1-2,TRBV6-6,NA,TGTGCCAGCAGGGGCCCGGAAGTGCGGGGCTACACCTTC,CASRGPEVRGYTF
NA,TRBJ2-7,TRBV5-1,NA,TGCGCCAGCAGCTTGGACAACTCCTACGAGCAGTACTTC,CASSLDNSYEQYF
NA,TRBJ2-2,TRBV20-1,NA,TGCAGTGCTAGAGATTTCGCAACGGGTGACACCGGGGAGCTGTTTTTT,CSARDFATGDTGELFF
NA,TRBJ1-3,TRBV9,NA,TGTGCCAGCAGCATCGACGGGACGGGAGGATCTGGAAACACCATATATTTT,CASSIDGTGGSGNTIYF